This T cell receptor (beta chain) was captured in a study of Graves' ophthalmopathy and Graves' hyperthyroidism. Looking at the study overall: Untreated patients at initial diagnosis provided peripheral blood. Study-level results: In separating ophthalmopathy from stable hyperthyroidism, a 13-signature model achieved nearly 90% sensitivity and around 80% specificity.

Worth noting for this clonotype: Its antigen is not known.

The TCR beta CDR3 regions underwent amplification from RNA transcripts. Following a first-round RT-PCR that used HTBI primers, a second-round multiplex PCR was carried out. TCRdb independently ran MiXCR on the multiplex PCR reads; one entry per CDR3 protein. This table has 220,000 or so distinct CDR3 sequences, 20% to 25% appearing once. CDR1 and CDR2 from the germline V gene are KGHSH and LQKENI. The CDR3 consists of 14 residues. The germline V and J ends were trimmed by 0 bases and 6 bases, with 9 bases remaining between them. Clinical symptoms, serum thyroxine, TRAb, thyroid ultrasound and orbital computed tomography formed the basis of diagnosis.

The sample consisted of peripheral blood. The chain joins TRBV18 to TRBJ1-5, with a tentative D call TRBD1 (6 bases). The TCR comes from a woman aged 45-65 years with Graves' ophthalmopathy. In DNA, the CDR3 is TGTGCCAGCTCACCACCGGGGGCAGGTCAGCCCCAGCATTTT. It codes for CASSPPGAGQPQHF.